This TCR beta chain appears in the sequencing data of a study of blood T cells in healthy people across ages (dated by TCRdb to the mid-2010s). Concerning the study at large: In model experiments, template switching captured about one uniquely barcoded TCR beta cDNA molecule for every two T cells. The donors were split into four age groups: young (average around 17 years), middle-aged (over 35), aged (approximately 60) and long-lived (over 80). To track age-related changes in TCR beta repertoire diversity, the study relied on deep sequencing normalized with unique cDNA molecular identifiers. To avoid experimental bias, donors of different ages were spread randomly across the sequencing lanes. For two donors (one aged 18 to 29 and one aged 80 or older), the study analyzed two additional independent replicas of 1 million unique cDNA reads from the same blood draw.

From cysteine to phenylalanine, the CDR3 is 14 amino acids long. Only the CDR3 portion is preserved as DNA: 42 bases, with reading frame beginning at the first base. CDR1 and CDR2, looked up from the germline V gene, are SGDLS and YYNGEE. The trim is 2 bases for V and 5 bases for J, with a gap of 13 bases between the germline ends. This clonotype turned up a few times. Its antigen is not yet known. Base qualities are missing; no much larger clone stands one base away. The library was produced with 5' RACE. Instrument used: Illumina HiSeq 2500. A second PCR of roughly 6 to 11 cycles was run with a J-beta primer mix and a sample-barcoded 5' primer. A unique molecular identifier was introduced onto each TCR beta cDNA molecule by a template-switch 5' adaptor carrying 12 random nucleotides. Each sample yielded at least 3 million CDR3-containing paired-end reads. The Mint cDNA synthesis kit, primed by a TRBC-specific oligonucleotide, was used to synthesize first-strand cDNA from all RNA. Following uracil-DNA glycosylase treatment, a first 18-cycle PCR with universal primers M1SS and BC2_uni_R was performed on all cDNA. The published analysis was carried out like this. For normalization, 1 million high-quality reads, each with a distinct molecular identifier, were randomly selected from each sample. Instead of being binned into consensus sequences, reads with shared molecular identifiers were discarded. MiTCR, set to a Q25 quality threshold and the strictest error-elimination algorithm, was used for CDR3 identification, clonotype clustering and error correction. Lower-bound total TCR beta diversity was estimated with a nonparametric unseen species model using Euler transformation. TCRdb cleaned the public reads at Q25 with fastp, built clones with MiXCR and kept in-frame beta chains. Rows with a matching CDR3 protein are joined into one entry that keeps the most common DNA and genes. In this record, the V and J calls reflect TCRdb's handling and not the investigators' own analysis. The sample table records more than 1,400,000 distinct CDR3 sequences; approximately 40% of these occur just once. Approximately 7.9% of the sample lies in the top ten.

The donors were under 40 Caucasian individuals from Russia, aged roughly 6 to 90 years, who were systemically healthy. Roughly 11 milliliters of peripheral blood were drawn from each donor into EDTA-treated Vacutainer tubes. Ficoll-Paque density-gradient centrifugation was used to isolate PBMCs, with at least 6.5 million per sample. Trizol reagent was used to extract total RNA from the PBMCs, yielding at least 5.5 micrograms per sample. For every donor, flow cytometry on a PBMC aliquot measured the percentage of naive CD45RAhigh/CD27high T cells. What the work shows at the level of the full study, not this receptor alone: Estimates of total diversity based on one million sequenced T cells were regarded as lower bounds and as underestimates. A strong correlation was found between observed TCR beta diversity and the percentage of naive T cells measured by flow cytometry. Observed TCR beta diversity per million T cells fell roughly linearly with age, and a significant reduction was already apparent by age about 38. Compared with the aged group, more naive CD4+ T cells, fewer expanded clones and increased TCR diversity were shown by the long-lived group, suggesting age selection. The CMV infection status of donors was not known, potentially confounding age-related changes in expanded clonotypes. Conclusive comparison of naive and antigen-experienced compartments was prevented by the profiling of bulk unsorted PBMCs.

The sample comprised blood. This clonotype was sampled from a woman under 30 in good health. This receptor chain uses TRBV9 and TRBJ2-5; the D gene is not confidently resolved. The CDR3 region: CASSVLASQETQYF. The sequence in DNA is TGTGCCAGCAGCGTTCTCGCGAGCCAGGAGACCCAGTACTTC. With the rest looked up from the reference TRBV9 and TRBJ2-5 genes rather than sequenced, the full variable domain is DSGVTQTPKHLITATGQRVTLRCSPRSGDLSVYWYQQSLDQGLQFLIQYYNGEERAKGNILERFSAQQFPDLHSELNLSSLELGDSALYFCASSVLASQETQYFGPGTRLLVL.